This T cell receptor (beta chain) was sequenced during a study of cytomegalovirus exposure and HLA in healthy donors. CDR1 is SQVTM, CDR2 ANQGSEA, per germline. The trim removed 6 bases at V and 8 bases at J, leaving 10 bases unmatched. The CDR3 covers 13 residues. Amplification used 60 Vbeta primers and 13 Jbeta primers. The method was immunoSEQ multiplex PCR; TCRdb's version includes in-frame clones alone and lacks a portion of them. The sample yields approximately 190,000 clones, around four fifths seen once. The sample taken for sequencing was PBMCs. The chain joins TRBV29-1 to TRBJ1-2; 9 nucleotides line up with TRBD1. This receptor was taken from a woman in her 50s in good health and CMV-seropositive. CDR3 bases: TGCAGCGTGGAGGGACAGGGCGCATGGGGCTACACCTTC. This codes for CSVEGQGAWGYTF. The entire variable domain, with the rest obtained from reference TRBV29-1 and TRBJ1-2, is as follows: SAVISQKPSRDICQRGTSLTIQCQVDSQVTMMFWYRQQPGQSLTLIATANQGSEATYESGFVIDKFPISRPNLTFSTLTVSNMSPEDSSIYLCSVEGQGAWGYTFGSGTRLTVV.